A single sample is the source of the 21 T cell receptor beta chains below, sequenced in a study of blood T cell repertoires in COVID-19. Assay: immunoSEQ multiplex PCR; the TCRdb copy retains only in-frame clones and omits some. The sample yields over 150,000 clones, 82% seen once. The material sequenced was peripheral blood. These receptors all come from a human donor with acute or convalescent COVID-19. The donor label of this sample is uncertain.

The J gene is TRBJ1-2, the V gene TRBV10-3, with D hard to call. Per germline, CDR1 ENHRY and CDR2 SYGVKD. This CDR3 region has 15 residues. The V and J ends lost 3 bases and 1 base respectively, with 12 bases between them. The CDR3 DNA reads TGTGCCATCAGTGATCTCTCCGCCGGTAACTATGGCTACACCTTC. Translation: CAISDLSAGNYGYTF.

The chain links TRBV7-2 to TRBJ2-5; TRBD1 aligns across 10 bases. There are 15 residues in the CDR3. Trimming cost V 5 bases and J 3 bases; bases outside gene matches: 6. CDR1 is SGHTA, CDR2 FQGNSA, per germline. The CDR3 DNA reads as TGTGCCAGCAGCAGAAGGACAGGGGGAGAAGAGACCCAGTACTTC. Protein: CASSRRTGGEETQYF.

V is TRBV30 and J is TRBJ2-3; 10 bases line up with TRBD2. The CDR3 length is 16 residues. V shed 2 bases and J 1 base; nucleotides not matched to a gene: 6. Germline V gene sequence: CDR1 GTSNPN, CDR2 SVGIG (reference sequence). In DNA, the CDR3 is TGTGCCTGGAGTTTAGCGGGAGGAACGGGCACAGATACGCAGTATTTT. Amino acids: CAWSLAGGTGTDTQYF.

The chain is built from TRBV30 and TRBJ1-6; 8 positions agree with TRBD1. The V gene's germline CDR1 is GTSNPN and CDR2 SVGIG (reference sequence). The length of the CDR3 is 16 residues. The V segment lost 3 bases and the J segment 0 bases; nucleotides outside the gene matches: 4. CDR3 DNA sequence: TGTGCCTGGAGGCAGGGGGCGAGCTCCTATAATTCACCCCTCCACTTT. Translated: CAWRQGASSYNSPLHF.

This clone was observed at least ten times. The chain links TRBV6-6 to TRBJ2-1; 8 nucleotides line up with TRBD1. This CDR3 has 12 residues. J gave up 9 bases and V 7 bases, and 5 bases lay outside the gene matches. From germline, CDR1 is MNHNY and CDR2 SVGAGI (reference sequence). For the CDR3, the DNA is TGTGCCAGCACCCCGACAGGGGCTGAGCAGTTCTTC. It translates to CASTPTGAEQFF.

Notes on this clone: The same CDR3 arises from other DNA sequences in this sample as well. The chain combines TRBV6-4 with TRBJ1-2, with 7 positions matching TRBD1. V trimming: 2 bases; J trimming: 4 bases; junction bases outside the gene matches: 4. Per the germline V gene, CDR1 is MRHNA and CDR2 is SNTAGT. The CDR3 contains 14 residues. CDR3 residues: CASSDGTATYGYTF. The CDR3 bases are TGTGCCAGCAGTGACGGGACAGCTACCTATGGCTACACCTTC.

The chain couples TRBV11-2 to TRBJ2-7, with D possibly matching TRBD2 (5 bases). The CDR3 runs to 14 residues. Trimming removed 5 bases at V and 2 bases at J, with 13 bases between. The germline V gene has CDR1 SGHAT and CDR2 FQNNGV. As DNA, the CDR3 is TGTGCCAGCAGCCTACCGGGATCCCCCTACGAGCAGTACTTC. Translation gives CASSLPGSPYEQYF.

The chain combines TRBV29-1 with TRBJ2-1; 8 bases agree with TRBD1. Germline CDR1 and CDR2: SQVTM and ANQGSEA. J lost 8 bases, V lost 3 bases, and 6 bases had no gene match. There are 13 residues in the CDR3. DNA for the CDR3: TGCAGCGTTGACCAGGGGGCGCCTCATGAGCAGTTCTTC. Protein product: CSVDQGAPHEQFF.

This clone came up a few times. The rearrangement uses TRBV18 and TRBJ1-3; 9 bases line up with TRBD1. With V trimmed by 3 bases and J by 2 bases, 5 bases remained unmatched. The length of the CDR3 is 16 residues. Germline V gene sequence: CDR1 KGHSH, CDR2 LQKENI. The CDR3 reads CASSPSGTGTGNTIYF. DNA of the CDR3: TGTGCCAGCTCACCCTCCGGGACAGGGACTGGAAACACCATATATTTT.

This chain links TRBV11-3 with TRBJ1-5; a possible D gene is TRBD1 (6 bases). Germline V CDR1 and CDR2: SGHNT, YENEEA. The ends were cut back, 5 bases at V and 5 bases at J, with 19 bases in the middle. The CDR3 spans 16 residues. The DNA for the CDR3 is TGTGCCAGCAGCCCCTACCCCTTAACAGGGTATCAGCCCCAGCATTTT. Its translation is CASSPYPLTGYQPQHF.

The chain carries TRBV2 and TRBJ1-2, with unresolved D. Germline lookup yields CDR1 SNHLY and CDR2 FYNNEI. Trimming took 4 bases from V and 2 from J, leaving 14 bases between them. This CDR3 has 15 residues. In nucleotides, the CDR3 is TGTGCCAGCAGTGCCCACCCCGTTCGGAACTATGGCTACACCTTC. This codes for CASSAHPVRNYGYTF.

V usage is TRBV27 and J usage is TRBJ1-1; D gene uncertain. Looked up from germline, CDR1 is MNHEY and CDR2 is SMNVEV (reference sequence). This CDR3 region has 14 residues. Trimming removed 1 base from V and 4 bases from J, with 10 bases in between. In nucleotides, the CDR3 is TGTGCCAGCAGTTTATTTGGCCGGGGCACTGAAGCTTTCTTT. It codes for CASSLFGRGTEAFF.

This clone was detected only once. The chain is built from TRBV14 and TRBJ2-5, with 7 bases matching TRBD2. This CDR3 spans 15 amino acids. CDR1 and CDR2 (germline): SGHDN, FVKESK. J was trimmed by 2 bases and V by 4 bases; bases with no gene match: 7. CDR3 amino acids: CASSRRGSGQETQYF. CDR3 coding DNA: TGTGCCAGCAGCCGCCGCGGGAGTGGACAAGAGACCCAGTACTTC.

This clone was detected only a few times. The CDR3 spells CASSPWGKQGQPQHF. CDR3 nucleotide sequence: TGTGCCAGTAGTCCATGGGGTAAACAGGGTCAGCCCCAGCATTTT. The rearrangement links TRBV19 to TRBJ1-5; a possible D gene is TRBD1 (6 bases). The CDR3 totals 15 residues. Germline CDR1 LNHDA, CDR2 SQIVND (reference sequence). The germline V and J ends were trimmed by 5 bases and 6 bases, with 17 bases remaining between them.

The rearrangement links TRBV4-2 to TRBJ2-1, with 9 bases identical to TRBD2. CDR1 LGHNA and CDR2 YNFKEQ come from the germline V gene. V was clipped by 2 bases and J by 5 bases; unmatched bases: 4. This CDR3 is built from 15 residues. CDR3 coding DNA: TGTGCCAGCAGCCAATGGTCTAGCGGGAACAATGAGCAGTTCTTC. It specifies CASSQWSSGNNEQFF.

The rearrangement joins TRBV11-2 to TRBJ2-3; D not certain. From germline, CDR1 is SGHAT and CDR2 FQNNGV. The V end lost 1 base, the J end lost 4 bases, and 9 bases lay between the germline ends. The CDR3 totals 14 residues. The CDR3 coding sequence is TGTGCCAGCAGCTTAGTTGGCCCCCCAGATACGCAGTATTTT. This translates into CASSLVGPPDTQYF.

This chain joins TRBV27 and TRBJ2-1, with 7 positions matching TRBD1. CDR1 and CDR2 (germline): MNHEY, SMNVEV (reference sequence). Trimming cost V 3 bases and J 3 bases; bases outside gene matches: 8. The CDR3 runs to 16 residues. CDR3 amino acids: CASSLGRQGNYNEQFF. The CDR3 DNA sequence: TGTGCCAGCAGTTTGGGGAGACAGGGAAACTACAATGAGCAGTTCTTC.

The chain joins TRBV2 to TRBJ2-1; 11 bases fit TRBD2. V trimming: 2 bases; J trimming: 4 bases; junction bases outside the gene matches: 4. Germline V gene lookup returns CDR1 SNHLY and CDR2 FYNNEI. This CDR3 is built from 16 residues. The CDR3 loop reads CASSERTSGGYNEQFF. The CDR3 coding sequence is TGTGCCAGCAGTGAACGAACTAGCGGGGGTTACAATGAGCAGTTCTTC.

The rearrangement joins TRBV5-4 to TRBJ2-1; TRBD2 agrees at 16 bases. The V and J ends lost 4 bases and 4 bases, in that order; junction bases with no gene match: 2. The length of the CDR3 is 16 residues. In germline, CDR1 is SGHNT, CDR2 YYREEE (reference sequence). The CDR3, as DNA: TGTGCCAGCAGCCCGGGACTAGCGGGAGGGTACAATGAGCAGTTCTTC. Protein: CASSPGLAGGYNEQFF.

The chain is built from TRBV6-5 and TRBJ2-5; D not resolved. The CDR3 is 13 residues long. Germline lookup yields CDR1 MNHEY and CDR2 SVGAGI. Trimming cost V 4 bases and J 4 bases, with 10 bases left between them. The CDR3 sequence: CASSSELGETQYF. CDR3 in DNA: TGTGCCAGCAGTTCGGAGCTGGGAGAGACCCAGTACTTC.

This clone showed up just a few times. This sequence joins TRBV6-5 and TRBJ1-1; 11 bases map to TRBD1. Germline CDR1 is MNHEY and CDR2 is SVGAGI. This CDR3 is 15 amino acids long. V was pared by 6 bases and J by 4 bases, with 7 bases of the junction left unmatched. The CDR3 DNA reads TGTGCCAGCAGCCTCCGGGACAGGGGGGCCACTGAAGCTTTCTTT. This encodes CASSLRDRGATEAFF.